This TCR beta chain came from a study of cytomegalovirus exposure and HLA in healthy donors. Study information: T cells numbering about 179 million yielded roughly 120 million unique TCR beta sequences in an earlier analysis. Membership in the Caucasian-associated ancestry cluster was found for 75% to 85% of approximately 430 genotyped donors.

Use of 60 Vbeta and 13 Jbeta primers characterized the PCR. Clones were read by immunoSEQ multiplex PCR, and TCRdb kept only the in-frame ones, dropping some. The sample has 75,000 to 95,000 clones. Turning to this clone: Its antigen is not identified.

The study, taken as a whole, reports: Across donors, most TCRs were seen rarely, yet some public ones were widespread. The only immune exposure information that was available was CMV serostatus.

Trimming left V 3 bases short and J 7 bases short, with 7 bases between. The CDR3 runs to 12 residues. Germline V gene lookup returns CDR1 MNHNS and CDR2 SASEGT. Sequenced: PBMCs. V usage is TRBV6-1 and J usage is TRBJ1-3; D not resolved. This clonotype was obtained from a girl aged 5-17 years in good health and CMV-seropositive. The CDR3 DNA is TGTGCCAGCAGTGATGAGGGCAACACCATATATTTT. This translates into CASSDEGNTIYF.